In this sample, the clone carrying this T cell receptor beta chain turned up once. This entry belongs to a study of T cell changes during pregnancy in multiple sclerosis. Data came from immunoSEQ multiplex PCR; TCRdb stores just in-frame clones and leaves some out. In the table there are some 57,000 clones, about 90% of which are singletons. The sequences come from CD4+ T cells from peripheral blood mononuclear cells, collected in the first trimester of pregnancy. The clonotype originates from a female donor with multiple sclerosis, enrolled in a pregnancy study.

Here the CDR3 reads CASSFRKFPLAGSYEQYF. CDR3 bases: TGTGCCAGCAGCTTTCGAAAGTTTCCCCTAGCGGGGTCGTACGAGCAGTACTTC. The chain recombines TRBV7-8 with TRBJ2-7; 9 nucleotides line up with TRBD2. J was trimmed by 4 bases and V by 3 bases; bases with no gene match: 16. The germline V gene has CDR1 SGHVS and CDR2 FQNEAQ. The CDR3 loop spans 18 amino acids.